This entry features one T cell receptor beta chain sequence. Its antigen is not yet known. No quality values exist for individual bases; no much larger clone is one base distant. This sample was included in a study of T cell repertoires in cytomegalovirus infection (dated by TCRdb to between 2019 and 2020). With respect to the entire study: The peptide stimulations were aimed at well-studied HLA-B-restricted epitopes as well as recently identified HLA-C-restricted CMV epitopes, whose presentation resists viral immunomodulation. Because public TCR beta signatures pointed to carriage of CMV infection together with the matching HLA type, the HLA type of each donor mattered for the analysis.

Sequenced using an Illumina HiSeq 1500. TCRdb applied fastp at Q25 and MiXCR to the public reads, then kept only in-frame beta chains. Rows with one shared CDR3 protein collapse into an entry with the most common genes and DNA. For this sample there are a few hundred thousand distinct CDR3 sequences; 40% appear just once. The ten largest clones capture around 48% of the sample. Taken from the germline V gene, the CDR1 and CDR2 loops are SGHTA and FQGNSA. V sheds 0 bases and J sheds 2 bases, leaving 14 bases between their ends. From its cysteine to its phenylalanine, the CDR3 spans 17 amino acids. Only CDR3 DNA remains: 51 bases, in frame from the first base. Results the study describes overall, beyond this receptor: In both this cohort and an independent roughly 400-donor cohort, the cumulative frequency of public TCR beta family members distinguished carriers of CMV infection plus the relevant HLA type. The ex vivo response was dominated by HLA-C-restricted CMV-specific TCR beta clonotypes, which also provided the single most frequent clonotype in two of eight donors.

What this sample's treatment or condition label stands for: in vitro stimulation with specific CMV peptide epitopes to enrich CMV-specific T cells. The source is a human donor in good health (CMV status not recorded). Some clones in this sample may be carry-over from other donors' samples. The sequence joins TRBV7-2 to TRBJ2-1, and possibly TRBD2, on 6 matching bases. Specimen: cultured PBMCs, collected from culture after CMV antigen stimulation. DNA sequence: TGTGCCAGCAGCTTAGCGGCCGCAGGAGGGCCCTACAATGAGCAGTTCTTC. Translated, it gives CASSLAAAGGPYNEQFF.